The entry below gives a single TCR beta chain sequence along with its context. Original analysis: The authors estimated nucleated cell counts from reference gene primer amplification. Method: immunoSEQ multiplex PCR; TCRdb's copy keeps in-frame clones and lacks some. The V and J calls and the clone size are those of that table, but D and trimming were determined from the DNA. The data show some 160,000 clones, 80% to 90% seen once. Trimming took 6 bases from V and 5 from J; bases not matched to a gene: 4. Germline CDR1 is LNHDA and CDR2 is SQIVND (reference sequence). CDR3 size: 13 residues. The sample comes from a study of blood T cell repertoires in COVID-19.

The V gene is TRBV19, the J gene TRBJ2-7; 10 nucleotides agree with TRBD2. Sequenced material: peripheral blood. The receptor was derived from a woman older than 75 with acute or convalescent COVID-19. The CDR3 region is CASRAGTSDEQYF. The CDR3 DNA reads as TGTGCCAGTAGGGCCGGGACTAGCGACGAGCAGTACTTC.